These 31 T cell receptor beta chains were sequenced from one sample in a study of blood T cell repertoires in COVID-19. TCRdb's copy holds only in-frame clones and misses some; the assay was immunoSEQ multiplex PCR. The profile shows tens of thousands of clones, about 88% of them singletons. Sequencing used peripheral blood. All receptors come from a man between 70 and 80 years old with acute or convalescent COVID-19.

The count of this clone is one. The chain employs TRBV7-2 and TRBJ1-5, with D unclear. There are 15 residues in the CDR3. Germline V gene data show CDR1 as SGHTA and CDR2 as FQGNSA. V lost 1 base, J lost 2 bases, and 9 bases lay in between. CDR3 region: CASSLGASGNQPQHF. In nucleotides, the CDR3 is TGTGCCAGCAGCTTAGGTGCCAGCGGCAATCAGCCCCAGCATTTT.

This chain links TRBV7-2 with TRBJ2-5, with D hard to call. With 5 bases removed from V and 5 bases from J, the gap between germline ends came to 6 bases. The length of the CDR3 is 11 residues. Germline lookup yields CDR1 SGHTA and CDR2 FQGNSA. CDR3 DNA sequence: TGTGCCAGCAGCGCGGAGGAGACCCAGTACTTC. Translating gives CASSAEETQYF. The full variable domain, completed using reference TRBV7-2 and TRBJ2-5, is GAGVSQSPSNKVTEKGKDVELRCDPISGHTALYWYRQSLGQGLEFLIYFQGNSAPDKSGLPSDRFSAERTGGSVSTLTIQRTQQEDSAVYLCASSAEETQYFGPGTRLLVL.

This chain uses TRBV2 with TRBJ2-1, with TRBD2 matching over 9 bases. CDR1 and CDR2 from the germline V gene are SNHLY and FYNNEI. This CDR3 has 17 residues. V was clipped by 2 bases and J by 0 bases; unmatched bases: 5. The CDR3: CASSEQLAGSSYNEQFF. CDR3 DNA sequence: TGTGCCAGCAGTGAACAGCTAGCGGGGAGCTCCTACAATGAGCAGTTCTTC.

The chain is built from TRBV7-2 and TRBJ2-7; 7 bases match TRBD1. The V gene end was trimmed by 5 bases and the J gene end by 4 bases; junction bases not matched to a gene: 11. CDR1 is SGHTA, CDR2 FQGNSA, per germline. CDR3 length equals 15 residues. The CDR3 reads CASSPDRARIYEQYF. In DNA form, the CDR3 reads TGTGCCAGCAGCCCCGACAGGGCTCGGATTTACGAGCAGTACTTC.

For this clone: Different DNA sequences within this sample yield the same CDR3. V gene TRBV7-2 combines with J gene TRBJ2-2; 9 bases fit TRBD1. CDR1 SGHTA and CDR2 FQGNSA come from the germline V gene. J lost 0 bases, V lost 2 bases, and 1 base had no gene match. CDR3 length: 16 residues. CDR3 protein: CASSLRDRANTGELFF. The CDR3 bases are TGTGCCAGCAGCTTACGGGACAGGGCGAACACCGGGGAGCTGTTTTTT.

The CDR3 nucleotides read TGTGCCACCAGTGACCCTTATGGCTACACCTTC. Encoded protein: CATSDPYGYTF. The chain has TRBV24-1 and TRBJ1-2; D gene ambiguous. In germline, CDR1 is KGHDR, CDR2 SFDVKD. The V end was cut by 4 bases, the J end by 5 bases, with 4 bases between. The CDR3 totals 11 residues.

The gene calls are TRBV2 and TRBJ1-5; D possibly corresponds to TRBD1 (6 bases). Germline CDR1 and CDR2: SNHLY and FYNNEI. The V gene lost 11 bases and the J gene lost 4 bases, with 15 bases spanning the gap. This CDR3 is 13 amino acids long. CDR3: CASDRGGNQPQHF. In nucleotides, the CDR3 is TGTGCCTCCGATAGGGGGGGAAATCAGCCCCAGCATTTT.

V is TRBV2 and J is TRBJ2-3; perhaps TRBD2 as D (5 bases). Trimming took 4 bases from V and 1 from J, leaving 18 bases between them. Germline V gives CDR1 SNHLY, CDR2 FYNNEI. This CDR3 has 17 amino acids. CDR3 nucleotide sequence: TGTGCCAGCAGTGCCAGTCGGGGAGCGAGGGGCACAGATACGCAGTATTTT. Protein: CASSASRGARGTDTQYF.

This chain links TRBV4-1 with TRBJ1-1; D is ambiguous. This CDR3 comprises 13 residues. Trimming took off 1 base at V and 4 bases at J, with 7 bases between the two ends. Germline V gene sequence: CDR1 MGHRA, CDR2 YSYEKL. The CDR3 DNA follows: TGCGCCAGCAGCCAAGCGGTTAGCACTGAAGCTTTCTTT. It yields the protein CASSQAVSTEAFF.

The V and J genes are TRBV6-5 and TRBJ1-2, with D unclear. Trimming stripped 2 bases from V and 8 bases from J, with 18 bases between. Germline V CDR1 and CDR2: MNHEY, SVGAGI. The CDR3 runs to 15 residues. For the CDR3, the DNA is TGTGCCAGCAGTTACACGCCGAGTAGCGACCAGGGCTACACCTTC. As protein: CASSYTPSSDQGYTF.

V gene TRBV19 combines with J gene TRBJ1-5; D not certain. The germline V and J ends were trimmed by 5 bases and 5 bases, with 19 bases remaining between them. This CDR3 comprises 16 residues. Germline CDR1 reads LNHDA; CDR2 reads SQIVND (reference sequence). The CDR3 loop is CASSSVLWQFDQPQHF. The CDR3 DNA reads TGTGCCAGTAGTTCCGTTTTGTGGCAGTTTGATCAGCCCCAGCATTTT.

The chain couples TRBV4-1 to TRBJ2-1, with TRBD1 matching over 8 bases. From germline, CDR1 is MGHRA and CDR2 YSYEKL. The CDR3 has 16 residues. V gave up 0 bases and J gave up 7 bases; unmatched junction bases: 8. CDR3 nucleotides: TGCGCCAGCAGCCAAGATGGAGGGTGGACAGGGAATGAGCAGTTCTTC. As protein: CASSQDGGWTGNEQFF.

V is TRBV29-1 and J is TRBJ1-1; no clear D. This CDR3 has 10 amino acids. Germline values: CDR1 SQVTM, CDR2 ANQGSEA. V shed 6 bases and J shed 1 base, with 3 bases lying between them. CDR3 loop: CSVRNTEAFF. In nucleotides, the CDR3 is TGCAGCGTGAGGAACACTGAAGCTTTCTTT.

The gene calls are TRBV5-1 and TRBJ1-1; 11 positions agree with TRBD1. The V gene's germline CDR1 is SGHRS and CDR2 YFSETQ. The CDR3 is made up of 12 amino acids. Trimming removed 3 bases from V and 10 bases from J; junction bases left unmatched: 2. The CDR3 nucleotides are TGCGCCAGCAGCTGGACAGGGGGCATAGCTTTCTTT. It translates to CASSWTGGIAFF.

The chain combines TRBV27 with TRBJ2-3; tentatively, D is TRBD1 (6 bases). Germline loops: CDR1 MNHEY, CDR2 SMNVEV (reference sequence). V lost 5 bases and J 3 bases, leaving 21 bases between the germline ends. The CDR3 length is 17 residues. The CDR3 reads CASSTKGTPLWTDTQYF. CDR3 in DNA: TGTGCCAGCAGTACAAAGGGGACACCTCTTTGGACAGATACGCAGTATTTT.

The chain combines TRBV6-1 with TRBJ2-2; a possible D gene is TRBD1 (5 bases). Germline CDR1 and CDR2: MNHNS and SASEGT. The CDR3 has 15 amino acids. V was trimmed by 2 bases and J by 4 bases, leaving 11 bases between them. The DNA of the CDR3 is TGTGCCAGCAGTGAAAGAACAGGAGTCACCGGGGAGCTGTTTTTT. This codes for CASSERTGVTGELFF.

V gene TRBV2 combines with J gene TRBJ1-6; 8 bases are shared with TRBD1. Losses at the gene ends were 7 bases for V and 4 bases for J; bases not matched to a gene: 6. The CDR3 loop spans 15 amino acids. CDR1 and CDR2 from the germline V gene are SNHLY and FYNNEI. CDR3 nucleotides: TGTGCCAGCACGGACAGGGAGGGGTATAATTCACCCCTCCACTTT. Encoded protein: CASTDREGYNSPLHF.

The V and J genes are TRBV7-2 and TRBJ1-5, with 7 bases identical to TRBD1. Germline V gives CDR1 SGHTA, CDR2 FQGNSA. The CDR3 is 14 amino acids. The ends lost 5 bases at V and 5 bases at J; junction bases unmatched: 6. The CDR3 DNA follows: TGTGCCAGCAGCCTCCGGGACAGCTATCAGCCCCAGCATTTT. Protein product: CASSLRDSYQPQHF.

This chain uses TRBV9 with TRBJ2-7; perhaps TRBD2 as D (5 bases). V lost 3 bases to trimming and J lost 4 bases, with 17 bases between them. Germline V gene data show CDR1 as SGDLS and CDR2 as YYNGEE. The CDR3 extends over 15 amino acids. CDR3 DNA sequence: TGTGCCAGCAGCGAAGACTCCAATGGGGAGTACGAGCAGTACTTC. Translation: CASSEDSNGEYEQYF.

The rearrangement joins TRBV7-8 to TRBJ2-2; 9 bases agree with TRBD1. This CDR3 comprises 15 residues. J lost 6 bases, V lost 6 bases, and 8 bases had no gene match. CDR1 SGHVS and CDR2 FQNEAQ come from the germline V gene. The CDR3, as DNA: TGTGCCAGCAGACCGGGACAGGGTTTTTCCGGGGAGCTGTTTTTT. Its translation: CASRPGQGFSGELFF.

The chain couples TRBV7-9 to TRBJ2-4; D ambiguous. This CDR3 has 12 residues. CDR1 SEHNR and CDR2 FQNEAQ come from the germline V gene (reference sequence). Trimming pared 1 base from V and 14 bases from J, leaving 12 bases between. The CDR3 reads CASSLGPEVEYF. In nucleotides, the CDR3 is TGTGCCAGCAGCTTAGGGCCCGAGGTTGAGTACTTC.

The V and J genes are TRBV11-2 and TRBJ2-7; no clear D gene. V was clipped by 0 bases and J by 0 bases, with 15 bases between them. Per the germline V gene, CDR1 is SGHAT and CDR2 is FQNNGV. The CDR3 consists of 17 residues. The CDR3 loop reads CASSLDLNSHRSYEQYF. For the CDR3, the DNA is TGTGCCAGCAGCTTAGATCTTAACAGCCACCGCTCCTACGAGCAGTACTTC. The complete variable domain, with remaining parts taken from reference TRBV11-2 and TRBJ2-7, reads EAGVAQSPRYKIIEKRQSVAFWCNPISGHATLYWYQQILGQGPKLLIQFQNNGVVDDSQLPKDRFSAERLKGVDSTLKIQPAKLEDSAVYLCASSLDLNSHRSYEQYFGPGTRLTVT.

The V and J genes are TRBV9 and TRBJ1-5, with 7 bases lining up with TRBD1. V gave up 4 bases and J gave up 4 bases; unmatched junction bases: 8. The CDR3 consists of 15 residues. The germline V gene has CDR1 SGDLS and CDR2 YYNGEE. The DNA for the CDR3 is TGTGCCAGCAGCCCCGGATTACAGGGGAATCAGCCCCAGCATTTT. Its protein product is CASSPGLQGNQPQHF.

The genes are TRBV27 and TRBJ1-1; possible D gene TRBD1, 5 bases. Germline-derived CDR1 and CDR2 are MNHEY and SMNVEV (reference sequence). The length of the CDR3 is 13 residues. Trimming cost V 1 base and J 5 bases, with 8 bases left between them. As DNA, the CDR3 is TGTGCCAGCAGTTTATTCAGGGATACTGAAGCTTTCTTT. Residues: CASSLFRDTEAFF.

This clone was observed a handful of times. CDR3 sequence reads: CASSVGAGGDYGYTF. CDR3 DNA sequence: TGTGCCAGCAGCGTGGGGGCAGGGGGAGACTATGGCTACACCTTC. The J gene is TRBJ1-2, the V gene TRBV9; TRBD1 aligns across 7 bases. Germline trimming cut 2 bases from V and 3 bases from J; bases unmatched to any gene: 7. Germline lookup yields CDR1 SGDLS and CDR2 YYNGEE. The CDR3 is 15 residues long.

This rearrangement joins TRBV30 to TRBJ2-7, with TRBD1 identical over 7 bases. The germline gives CDR1 GTSNPN, CDR2 SVGIG (reference sequence). The CDR3 is 13 amino acids. The junction had 6 bases not matched to a gene; V was cut back by 4 bases and J by 3 bases. CDR3 sequence reads: CAWTRGPYYEQYF. The CDR3 bases are TGTGCCTGGACGAGGGGGCCCTACTACGAGCAGTACTTC. Full variable domain (missing parts from reference TRBV30 and TRBJ2-7): SQTIHQWPATLVQPVGSPLSLECTVEGTSNPNLYWYRQAAGRGLQLLFYSVGIGQISSEVPQNLSASRPQDRQFILSSKKLLLSDSGFYLCAWTRGPYYEQYFGPGTRLTVT.

The gene calls are TRBV7-2 and TRBJ1-2, with 7 bases aligning to TRBD1. CDR1 and CDR2 from the germline V gene are SGHTA and FQGNSA. This CDR3 region has 15 residues. Trimming cost V 5 bases and J 4 bases; bases outside gene matches: 10. The CDR3 reads CASSLGGTGAYGYTF. The CDR3 DNA is TGTGCCAGCAGCCTAGGGGGTACAGGGGCCTATGGCTACACCTTC. Combining the CDR3 with reference TRBV7-2 and TRBJ1-2 gives the whole variable domain GAGVSQSPSNKVTEKGKDVELRCDPISGHTALYWYRQSLGQGLEFLIYFQGNSAPDKSGLPSDRFSAERTGGSVSTLTIQRTQQEDSAVYLCASSLGGTGAYGYTFGSGTRLTVV.

The rearrangement links TRBV15 to TRBJ1-2; D may be TRBD1 (5 bases). Germline CDR1 LNHNV, CDR2 YYDKDF (reference sequence). The length of the CDR3 is 13 residues. Between the trimmed V and J ends, which lost 1 base and 4 bases, there was a span of 7 bases. The CDR3 here is CATSRGDFYGYTF. In DNA form, the CDR3 reads TGTGCCACCAGCAGAGGGGACTTCTATGGCTACACCTTC.

V and J are TRBV6-5 and TRBJ2-1, with D possibly being TRBD1 (5 bases). Germline V gene lookup returns CDR1 MNHEY and CDR2 SVGAGI. This CDR3 is 13 amino acids long. Trimming shortened V by 5 bases and J by 2 bases, and 7 bases separated the two germline ends. The CDR3 is CASSQGPYNEQFF. The CDR3 DNA reads as TGTGCCAGCAGTCAGGGTCCCTACAATGAGCAGTTCTTC.

The rearrangement links TRBV7-9 to TRBJ1-1; D is perhaps TRBD1 (5 bases). Trimming removed 2 bases at V and 3 bases at J, with 13 bases between. CDR1 is SEHNR and CDR2 is FQNEAQ in the germline V gene (reference sequence). This CDR3 spans 15 amino acids. As DNA, the CDR3 is TGTGCCAGCAGCTTACTACAGGTCGCGGACACTGAAGCTTTCTTT. Residues: CASSLLQVADTEAFF.

V usage is TRBV5-1 and J usage is TRBJ2-3; 11 nucleotides agree with TRBD2. This CDR3 is built from 16 residues. In germline, CDR1 is SGHRS, CDR2 YFSETQ. V was pared by 0 bases and J by 0 bases, with 0 bases of the junction left unmatched. CDR3 loop: CASSLGLAGSTDTQYF. The CDR3 bases are TGCGCCAGCAGCTTGGGACTAGCGGGGAGCACAGATACGCAGTATTTT.